The text below deals with one T cell receptor beta chain. Other nucleotide sequences in the sample specify the same CDR3. All enrollees were roughly 18 to 95 years old and from some 24 US areas. Participants reported their clinical history, and cohort assignment relied on those reports. The CDR3 consists of 15 residues. In germline, CDR1 is SGHTA, CDR2 FQGNSA. The J segment lost 0 bases and the V segment lost 5 bases, leaving 4 bases of the junction unmatched. This sample is drawn from a study of blood T cell repertoires in COVID-19. Original processing notes: Estimation of nucleated cell counts relied on the amplification of reference gene primers. Sequencing was performed with immunoSEQ multiplex PCR; in TCRdb, only in-frame clones are kept and a portion is missing. That table gives V, J and clone size, and the DNA gave D and trimming. This sample has some 380,000 clones; roughly 86% occur once, and the top ten carry 2% to 2.5%.

This clonotype originated in a woman in her forties with acute COVID-19. The sample taken for sequencing was PBMCs or T cells enriched from blood (not recorded which). The chain carries TRBV7-2 and TRBJ2-7, with 10 bases lining up with TRBD1. The CDR3 sequence: CASSLRTGGSYEQYF. In nucleotides, the CDR3 is TGTGCCAGCAGCCTTAGGACAGGGGGCTCCTACGAGCAGTACTTC.